This T cell receptor (beta chain) was sequenced for a study of naive and memory T cell subsets. Of note for this clonotype: What it binds is not known.

Notes on the study in general: No ground truth validated the naive and memory repertoire findings. Possibly reflecting memory cells re-expressing CD45RA, a few larger clonotypes occurred in naive repertoires, especially CD8.

An equimolar mix of two oligonucleotides served as the beta constant-region primer for TRBC1 and TRBC2. Ligation attached a single-stranded oligonucleotide with a 12-nucleotide UMI and the SP2 primer to the cDNA 3' end. The ligated cDNA underwent four PCR rounds using SP2 and nested alpha and beta constant-region primers. TCRdb redid the calling of the UMI-ligation and nested PCR reads with MiXCR, one entry per CDR3 protein. The sample includes around 160,000 distinct CDR3 sequences, about 15% seen only once; the top ten take about 0.13%. The source of this sequence is a human donor in good health. The sequenced sample was naive CD4+ T cells from blood.

The CDR3 nucleotides read TGCGCCAGCAGTGAGCCCGGACTAGCGGGAAGCACAGATACGCAGTATTTT. Its protein is CASSEPGLAGSTDTQYF. This chain uses TRBV10-2 with TRBJ2-3; 12 bases match TRBD2. CDR3 length: 17 amino acids. Trimming took 2 bases from V and 0 from J; bases not matched to a gene: 3. Germline-derived CDR1 and CDR2 are WSHSY and SAAADI.